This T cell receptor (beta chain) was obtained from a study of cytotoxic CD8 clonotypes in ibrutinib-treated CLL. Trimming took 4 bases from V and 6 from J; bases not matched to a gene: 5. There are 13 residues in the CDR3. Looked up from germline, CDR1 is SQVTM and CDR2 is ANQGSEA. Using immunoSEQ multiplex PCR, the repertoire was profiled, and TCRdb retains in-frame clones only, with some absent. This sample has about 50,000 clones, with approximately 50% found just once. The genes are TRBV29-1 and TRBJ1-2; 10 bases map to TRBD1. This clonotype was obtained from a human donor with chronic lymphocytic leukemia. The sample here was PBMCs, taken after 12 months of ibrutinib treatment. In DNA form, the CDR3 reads TGCAGCGTTGCGAGAGGACAGGGGGATGGCTACACCTTC. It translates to CSVARGQGDGYTF.